These 20 T cell receptor beta chains were all obtained from the same sample, sequenced in a study of shared clonotypes between healthy human individuals. Sequenced by immunoSEQ multiplex PCR; TCRdb stores in-frame clones only, minus some. The table shows around 500,000 clones, with about 85% occurring only once. The sequenced material came from PBMCs. These receptors all come from a woman aged 40 to 50 in good health. Some clones in this sample may be carry-over from other donors' samples.

This chain joins TRBV11-2 and TRBJ2-3; possibly TRBD2 for D (6 bases). Between the trimmed V and J ends, which lost 2 bases and 2 bases, there was a span of 14 bases. Germline V gives CDR1 SGHAT, CDR2 FQNNGV. The CDR3 sequence is 16 residues long. The CDR3 here is CASSLIGGRTTDTQYF. CDR3 nucleotide sequence: TGTGCCAGCAGCTTAATCGGGGGTCGGACCACAGATACGCAGTATTTT.

This rearrangement joins TRBV2 to TRBJ2-1, with D perhaps being TRBD1 or TRBD2 (6 bases each). The CDR3 length is 16 residues. Trimming took off 4 bases at V and 7 bases at J, with 20 bases between the two ends. The germline V gene has CDR1 SNHLY and CDR2 FYNNEI. The CDR3 sequence: CASSGYRGRLRNEQFF. CDR3 nucleotide sequence: TGTGCCAGCAGTGGTTACCGGGGGCGCCTACGGAATGAGCAGTTCTTC.

The chain has TRBV5-6 and TRBJ2-7; D gene ambiguous. V was shortened by 0 bases and J by 5 bases, with 9 bases between the two germline ends. The CDR3 runs to 13 residues. Per germline, CDR1 SGHDT and CDR2 YYEEEE. DNA of the CDR3: TGTGCCAGCAGCTTGGACCTTATGCACGAGCAGTACTTC. This gives the protein CASSLDLMHEQYF.

This sequence joins TRBV30 and TRBJ2-2, with 8 bases matching TRBD2. Trimming removed 4 bases from V and 1 base from J; junction bases left unmatched: 20. CDR1 and CDR2 from the germline V gene are GTSNPN and SVGIG (reference sequence). CDR3 length: 20 amino acids. The CDR3 region is CAWTIRGKLAEPLNTGELFF. The CDR3 DNA is TGTGCCTGGACCATACGGGGGAAACTAGCGGAGCCGCTGAACACCGGGGAGCTGTTTTTT. The variable domain in full, with the rest retrieved from reference TRBV30 and TRBJ2-2, is SQTIHQWPATLVQPVGSPLSLECTVEGTSNPNLYWYRQAAGRGLQLLFYSVGIGQISSEVPQNLSASRPQDRQFILSSKKLLLSDSGFYLCAWTIRGKLAEPLNTGELFFGEGSRLTVL.

About this clone: A junction end diverges from the germline sequence, so it may reflect a read error. The CDR3 here is CASPPPVGHGYTF. CDR3 DNA: TGTGCCAGCCCACCTCCAGTCGGGCATGGCTACACCTTC. V gene TRBV18 combines with J gene TRBJ1-2; D gene unclear. CDR1 is KGHSH and CDR2 is LQKENI in the germline V gene. The CDR3 totals 13 residues.

For the CDR3, the DNA is TGTGCCAGCAGCTCACCTGGGGGCAGGGAAGACACCTTC. As protein: CASSSPGGREDTF. The chain has TRBV5-6 and TRBJ1-2; a weak D match, TRBD1 (6 bases). V gave up 3 bases and J gave up 12 bases, with 18 bases separating them. This CDR3 has 13 amino acids. From germline, CDR1 is SGHDT and CDR2 YYEEEE.

The chain is built from TRBV5-1 and TRBJ1-1; D remains unclear. There are 14 residues in the CDR3. The V gene lost 1 base and the J gene lost 0 bases, with 7 bases spanning the gap. Germline V lookup: CDR1 SGHRS, CDR2 YFSETQ. CDR3 DNA: TGCGCCAGCAGCTTGCGAACAATGAACACTGAAGCTTTCTTT. Protein sequence: CASSLRTMNTEAFF. Using reference TRBV5-1 and TRBJ1-1 for the parts outside the CDR3, the full variable domain is KAGVTQTPRYLIKTRGQQVTLSCSPISGHRSVSWYQQTPGQGLQFLFEYFSETQRNKGNFPGRFSGRQFSNSRSEMNVSTLELGDSALYLCASSLRTMNTEAFFGQGTRLTVV.

This sequence joins TRBV6-5 and TRBJ2-1; D not resolved. V was cut by 4 bases and J by 5 bases, with 18 bases left in between. The CDR3 loop spans 16 amino acids. Germline values: CDR1 MNHEY, CDR2 SVGAGI. Here the CDR3 reads CASSSPYGPNNNEQFF. CDR3 nucleotide sequence: TGTGCCAGCAGTTCCCCGTATGGGCCCAACAACAATGAGCAGTTCTTC.

V usage is TRBV6-1 and J usage is TRBJ1-5, with D unclear. Trimming removed 2 bases from V and 0 bases from J, with 11 bases in between. CDR1 is MNHNS, CDR2 SASEGT, per germline. This CDR3 region has 16 residues. The CDR3 region is CASSESGPDSNQPQHF. In DNA, the CDR3 is TGTGCCAGCAGTGAAAGTGGCCCTGATAGCAATCAGCCCCAGCATTTT.

The chain has TRBV7-6 and TRBJ2-1, with 7 positions matching TRBD2. With V trimmed by 4 bases and J by 8 bases, 11 bases remained unmatched. CDR1 SGHVS and CDR2 FNYEAQ come from the germline V gene. This CDR3 is 15 amino acids long. CDR3 in DNA: TGTGCCAGCAGCTCAACTATGGCGGGGGTCTATGAGCAGTTCTTC. The encoded protein is CASSSTMAGVYEQFF.

The CDR3 region is CASSGDRGQNIQYF. In nucleotides, the CDR3 is TGTGCCAGCAGCGGAGACAGGGGCCAAAACATTCAGTACTTC. The chain uses TRBV2 and TRBJ2-4, with 8 bases fitting TRBD1. The CDR3 contains 14 residues. V dropped 6 bases and J dropped 5; count of bases not matched to a gene: 6. Germline-derived CDR1 and CDR2 are SNHLY and FYNNEI.

The CDR3 nucleotides read TGTGCCAGCACCAAACGGACGGGCGGGGAGACCCAGTACTTC. Amino acid sequence: CASTKRTGGETQYF. The V call is TRBV6-5, the J call TRBJ2-5, with D tentatively TRBD2 (5 bases). The V end was cut by 7 bases, the J end by 5 bases, with 17 bases between. The CDR3 has 14 amino acids. Germline CDR1 is MNHEY and CDR2 is SVGAGI.

This clone was seen at least ten times. This sample also contains other DNA sequences that code for the same CDR3. The chain couples TRBV6-1 to TRBJ2-2; maybe TRBD2 (6 bases). The V end lost 8 bases, the J end lost 6 bases, and 19 bases lay between the germline ends. The CDR3 sequence is 15 residues long. The V gene's germline CDR1 is MNHNS and CDR2 SASEGT. CDR3: CASAGGQGGPGELFF. CDR3 sequence (DNA): TGTGCCAGCGCCGGAGGGCAGGGAGGTCCCGGGGAGCTGTTTTTT.

In this sample, this clone turned up many times. The rearrangement joins TRBV9 to TRBJ1-3; D is uncertain. The germline V gene encodes CDR1 SGDLS and CDR2 YYNGEE. Deletions cut 2 bases from V and 4 bases from J, with 7 bases between. The CDR3 loop spans 13 amino acids. CDR3 in DNA: TGTGCCAGCAGCGTCGACATGGGAAACACCATATATTTT. Residues: CASSVDMGNTIYF.

The chain has TRBV27 and TRBJ2-7; 7 bases are a match to TRBD1. Germline CDR1 reads MNHEY; CDR2 reads SMNVEV (reference sequence). V shed 6 bases and J 6 bases; nucleotides not matched to a gene: 5. The CDR3 has 12 residues. DNA for the CDR3: TGTGCCAGCAGCGGGACAGCACGCGAGCAGTACTTC. Translating gives CASSGTAREQYF.

V gene TRBV4-1 combines with J gene TRBJ2-2; 11 nucleotides agree with TRBD2. Germline V gene lookup returns CDR1 MGHRA and CDR2 YSYEKL. CDR3 length: 21 amino acids. V lost 3 bases, J lost 6 bases, and 21 bases stayed unmatched. CDR3 in amino acids: CASSHWFLLAGGQPHAGELFF. The DNA of the CDR3 is TGCGCCAGCAGCCATTGGTTCCTTCTAGCGGGAGGCCAACCCCACGCCGGGGAGCTGTTTTTT.

The J gene is TRBJ1-3, the V gene TRBV28; possibly TRBD1 for D (6 bases). The germline V gene encodes CDR1 MDHEN and CDR2 SYDVKM. The germline V and J ends were trimmed by 6 bases and 4 bases, with 19 bases remaining between them. This CDR3 is 16 amino acids long. The CDR3 spells CASSPTGPGVGNTIYF. CDR3 in DNA: TGTGCCAGCAGCCCAACCGGTCCAGGGGTGGGAAACACCATATATTTT.

The J gene is TRBJ2-7, the V gene TRBV28; unclear D gene. V dropped 3 bases and J dropped 5 bases, with 11 bases sitting between them. This CDR3 is built from 13 residues. Germline values: CDR1 MDHEN, CDR2 SYDVKM. The CDR3 spells CASSFAGADEQYF. CDR3 DNA sequence: TGTGCCAGCAGTTTTGCTGGAGCCGACGAGCAGTACTTC.

This chain joins TRBV5-1 and TRBJ1-1, with D perhaps TRBD1 (5 bases). Trimming stripped 3 bases from V and 1 base from J, with 7 bases between. Germline loops: CDR1 SGHRS, CDR2 YFSETQ. CDR3 length equals 13 residues. CDR3 sequence (DNA): TGCGCCAGCAGCTGGGACGGGAACACTGAAGCTTTCTTT. Protein: CASSWDGNTEAFF.

A remark on this clone: The same CDR3 also results from other DNA sequences found in this sample. This chain uses TRBV7-2 with TRBJ2-7, with 10 bases identical to TRBD2. This CDR3 is built from 15 residues. The ends lost 1 base at V and 0 bases at J; junction bases unmatched: 0. Germline-derived CDR1 and CDR2 are SGHTA and FQGNSA. DNA for the CDR3: TGTGCCAGCAGCTTAGGGACTAGCGGCTCCTACGAGCAGTACTTC. This sequence encodes CASSLGTSGSYEQYF.